This T cell receptor (beta chain) was identified during a study of blood T cell repertoires in COVID-19. At the level of the study: Samples came from the United States, Italy and Spain, spanning acute and convalescent COVID-19. T cells, B-cell-depleted T cells, or PBMCs supplied cDNA or gDNA.

Per the authors' pipeline: How many nucleated cells were present was estimated from reference gene primer amplification. Profiled with immunoSEQ multiplex PCR; TCRdb holds only in-frame clones, not every one. The V and J calls and clone size are taken from that table; D and trimming were inferred from the DNA. The data hold about 250,000 clones, with about 91% observed a single time. Per germline, CDR1 LNHDA and CDR2 SQIVND (reference sequence). The CDR3 is made up of 14 amino acids. V was clipped by 5 bases and J by 5 bases; unmatched bases: 6. The sequenced sample consisted of peripheral blood. This receptor was taken from a man at least 80 years old with acute or convalescent COVID-19. This chain connects TRBV19 to TRBJ2-4; 7 nucleotides match TRBD1. The CDR3 coding sequence is TGTGCCAGTAGTGGCCGGGACAGACAAAACATTCAGTACTTC. Translated: CASSGRDRQNIQYF.